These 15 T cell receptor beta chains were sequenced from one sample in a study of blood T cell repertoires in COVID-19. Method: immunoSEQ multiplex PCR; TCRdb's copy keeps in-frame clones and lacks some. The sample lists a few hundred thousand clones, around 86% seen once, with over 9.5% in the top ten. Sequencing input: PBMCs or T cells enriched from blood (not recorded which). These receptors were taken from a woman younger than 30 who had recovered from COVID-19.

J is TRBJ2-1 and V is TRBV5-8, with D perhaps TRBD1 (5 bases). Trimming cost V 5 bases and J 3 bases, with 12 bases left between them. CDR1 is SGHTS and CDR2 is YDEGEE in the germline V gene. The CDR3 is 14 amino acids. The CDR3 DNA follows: TGTGCCAGCAGTCCTGACAGTCGCTACAATGAGCAGTTCTTC. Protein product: CASSPDSRYNEQFF.

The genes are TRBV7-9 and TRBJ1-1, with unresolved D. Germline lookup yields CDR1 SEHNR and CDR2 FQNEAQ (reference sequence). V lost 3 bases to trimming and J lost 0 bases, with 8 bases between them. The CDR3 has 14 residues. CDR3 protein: CASSFGDLNTEAFF. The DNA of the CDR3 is TGTGCCAGCAGCTTCGGGGATTTGAACACTGAAGCTTTCTTT.

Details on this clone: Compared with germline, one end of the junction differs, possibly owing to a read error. CDR3 DNA: TGTGCCAGTAGTAAGGGACTAGCGGGAGGGCCAGGTCTGATCTTC. Its protein is CASSKGLAGGPGLIF. J is TRBJ2-1 and V is TRBV19, with TRBD2 matching 16 bases. The length of the CDR3 is 15 residues. Germline lookup yields CDR1 LNHDA and CDR2 SQIVND (reference sequence).

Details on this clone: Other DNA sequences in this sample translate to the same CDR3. This chain's CDR3 is CASSLDRNTEAFF. DNA of the CDR3: TGTGCCAGCAGCTTAGATCGGAACACTGAAGCTTTCTTT. The gene calls are TRBV11-3 and TRBJ1-1; D unclear. Germline CDR1 and CDR2: SGHNT and YENEEA. V was cut by 0 bases and J by 1 base, with 3 bases left in between. There are 13 residues in the CDR3.

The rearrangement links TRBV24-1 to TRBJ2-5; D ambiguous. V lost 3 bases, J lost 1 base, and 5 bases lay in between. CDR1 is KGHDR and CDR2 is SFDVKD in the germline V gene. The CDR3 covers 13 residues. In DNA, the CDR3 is TGTGCCACCAGTGATGGCAGCCAAGAGACCCAGTACTTC. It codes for CATSDGSQETQYF.

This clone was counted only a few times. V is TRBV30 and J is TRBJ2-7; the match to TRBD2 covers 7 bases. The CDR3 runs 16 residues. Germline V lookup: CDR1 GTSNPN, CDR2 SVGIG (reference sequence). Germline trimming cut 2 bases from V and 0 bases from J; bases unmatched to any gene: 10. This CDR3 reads CAWSPKRGGGSYEQYF. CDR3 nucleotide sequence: TGTGCCTGGAGTCCAAAGCGGGGCGGGGGCTCCTACGAGCAGTACTTC.

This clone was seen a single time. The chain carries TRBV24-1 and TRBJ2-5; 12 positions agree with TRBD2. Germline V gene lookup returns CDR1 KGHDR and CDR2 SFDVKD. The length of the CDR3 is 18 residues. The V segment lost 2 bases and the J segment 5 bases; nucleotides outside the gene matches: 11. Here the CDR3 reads CATSDSLGLAGTLETQYF. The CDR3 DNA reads TGTGCCACCAGTGATTCCCTAGGACTAGCGGGAACGTTGGAGACCCAGTACTTC.

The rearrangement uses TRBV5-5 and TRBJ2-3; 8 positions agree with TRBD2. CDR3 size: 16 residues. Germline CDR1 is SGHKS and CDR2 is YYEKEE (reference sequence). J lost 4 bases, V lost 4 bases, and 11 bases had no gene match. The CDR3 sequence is CASSGNLAGGADTQYF. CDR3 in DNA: TGTGCCAGCAGCGGGAATCTAGCGGGTGGGGCAGATACGCAGTATTTT.

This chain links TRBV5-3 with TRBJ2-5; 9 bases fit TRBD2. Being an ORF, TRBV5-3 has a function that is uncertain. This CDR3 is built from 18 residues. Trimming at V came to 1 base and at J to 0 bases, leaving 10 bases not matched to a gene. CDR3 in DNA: TGTGCCAGAAGCTTGTGCGGGGGGGTTTCTTGGTACCAAGAGACCCAGTACTTC. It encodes CARSLCGGVSWYQETQYF.

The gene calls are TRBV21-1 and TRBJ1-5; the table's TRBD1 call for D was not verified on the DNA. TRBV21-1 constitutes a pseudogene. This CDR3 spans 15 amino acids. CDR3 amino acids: CASSKYRGFGQPQHF. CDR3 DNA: TGTGCCAGCAGCAAATACAGGGGTTTTGGGCAGCCCCAGCATTTT.

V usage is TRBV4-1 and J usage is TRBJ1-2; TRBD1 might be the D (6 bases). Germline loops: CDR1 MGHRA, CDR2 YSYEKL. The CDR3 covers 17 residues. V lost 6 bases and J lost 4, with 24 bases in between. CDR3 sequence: CASRRSGQLPQGYGYTF. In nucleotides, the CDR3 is TGCGCCAGCAGACGGTCAGGGCAGCTCCCACAGGGCTATGGCTACACCTTC.

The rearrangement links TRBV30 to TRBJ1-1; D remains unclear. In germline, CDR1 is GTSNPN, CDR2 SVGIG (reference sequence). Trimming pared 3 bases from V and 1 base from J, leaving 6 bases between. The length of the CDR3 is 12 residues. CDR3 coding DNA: TGTGCCTGGAGGCCAGGGAACACTGAAGCTTTCTTT. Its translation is CAWRPGNTEAFF.

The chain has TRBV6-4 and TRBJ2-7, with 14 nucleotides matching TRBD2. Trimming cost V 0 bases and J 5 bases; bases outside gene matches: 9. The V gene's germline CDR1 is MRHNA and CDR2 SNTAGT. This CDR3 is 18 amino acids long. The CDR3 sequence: CASSDSGTSGSYSDEQYF. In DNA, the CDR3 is TGTGCCAGCAGTGACTCCGGGACTAGCGGGAGTTACTCTGACGAGCAGTACTTC.

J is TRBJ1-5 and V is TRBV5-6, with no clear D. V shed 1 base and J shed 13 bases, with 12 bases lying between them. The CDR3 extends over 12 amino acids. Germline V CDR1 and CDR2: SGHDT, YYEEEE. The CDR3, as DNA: TGTGCCAGCAGCTTGTCGGCGGGCAAGCAGCATTTT. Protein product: CASSLSAGKQHF.

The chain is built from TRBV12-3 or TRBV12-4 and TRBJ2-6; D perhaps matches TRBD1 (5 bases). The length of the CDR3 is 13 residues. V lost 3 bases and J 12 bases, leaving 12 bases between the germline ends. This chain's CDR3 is CASSFDRTIVLTF. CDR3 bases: TGTGCCAGCAGTTTTGACAGAACAATCGTCCTGACTTTC.